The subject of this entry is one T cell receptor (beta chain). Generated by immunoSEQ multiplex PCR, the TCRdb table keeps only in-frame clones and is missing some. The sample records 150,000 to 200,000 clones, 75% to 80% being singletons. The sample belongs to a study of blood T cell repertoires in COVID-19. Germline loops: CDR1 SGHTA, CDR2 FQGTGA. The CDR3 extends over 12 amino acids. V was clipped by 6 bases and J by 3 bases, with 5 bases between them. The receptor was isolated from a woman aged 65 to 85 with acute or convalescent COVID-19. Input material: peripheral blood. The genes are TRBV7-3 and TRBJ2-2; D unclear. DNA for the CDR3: TGTGCCAGCAGTCCATACACCGGGGAGCTGTTTTTT. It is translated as CASSPYTGELFF.